The 31 T cell receptor beta chains listed next were all sequenced from one sample in a study of blood T cell repertoires in COVID-19. The protocol was immunoSEQ multiplex PCR, while the TCRdb copy is restricted to in-frame clones and leaves out a portion. This repertoire shows roughly 230,000 clones, over 75% found once; its top ten account for 7.9%. Source material: peripheral blood. Receptors were obtained from a woman older than 75 with acute or convalescent COVID-19.

This rearrangement joins TRBV9 to TRBJ2-3; D remains unclear. The CDR3 extends over 15 amino acids. Trimming left V 2 bases short and J 2 bases short, with 12 bases between. Germline V gives CDR1 SGDLS, CDR2 YYNGEE. CDR3 sequence reads: CASSVSGRLTDTQYF. The CDR3, as DNA: TGTGCCAGCAGCGTTAGTGGGCGCCTCACAGATACGCAGTATTTT.

The chain carries TRBV7-2 and TRBJ2-1, with 11 bases fitting TRBD2. This CDR3 comprises 16 residues. The V gene end was trimmed by 6 bases and the J gene end by 3 bases; junction bases not matched to a gene: 7. The germline V gene has CDR1 SGHTA and CDR2 FQGNSA. CDR3 residues: CASSSTSGGNYNEQFF. CDR3 coding DNA: TGTGCCAGCAGTTCAACTAGCGGGGGAAACTACAATGAGCAGTTCTTC.

The chain is built from TRBV18 and TRBJ2-7, with D maybe TRBD2 (5 bases). CDR1 is KGHSH and CDR2 is LQKENI in the germline V gene. CDR3 size: 14 residues. V was shortened by 3 bases and J by 3 bases, with 12 bases between the two germline ends. CDR3 nucleotides: TGTGCCAGCTCACCGACGGGGATGTACTACGAGCAGTACTTC. Translation: CASSPTGMYYEQYF.

The chain links TRBV5-1 to TRBJ2-1, with D possibly matching TRBD2 (6 bases). The CDR3 consists of 15 residues. Germline CDR1 reads SGHRS; CDR2 reads YFSETQ. The germline V and J ends were trimmed by 4 bases and 4 bases, with 15 bases remaining between them. The CDR3 protein is CASSPGGAQYNEQFF. In nucleotides, the CDR3 is TGCGCCAGCAGCCCCGGAGGGGCACAGTACAATGAGCAGTTCTTC. The variable domain in full, with the rest retrieved from reference TRBV5-1 and TRBJ2-1, is KAGVTQTPRYLIKTRGQQVTLSCSPISGHRSVSWYQQTPGQGLQFLFEYFSETQRNKGNFPGRFSGRQFSNSRSEMNVSTLELGDSALYLCASSPGGAQYNEQFFGPGTRLTVL.

The chain employs TRBV28 and TRBJ1-5; 7 bases align to TRBD1. V shed 6 bases, J shed 3 bases, and the junction held 11 bases outside the gene matches. Germline V gene sequence: CDR1 MDHEN, CDR2 SYDVKM. The CDR3 has 16 amino acids. For the CDR3, the DNA is TGTGCCAGCAGCTCCAAACGGGACAGCTACAATCAGCCCCAGCATTTT. Protein product: CASSSKRDSYNQPQHF.

The CDR3 DNA is TGTGCCACGAAAGGGGCCCCTAACTCCTACGAGCAGTACTTC. It is translated as CATKGAPNSYEQYF. This chain connects TRBV2 to TRBJ2-7, with D possibly TRBD1 on 5 matching bases. Germline CDR1 is SNHLY and CDR2 is FYNNEI. The length of the CDR3 is 14 residues. Trimming stripped 10 bases from V and 0 bases from J, with 16 bases between. The full variable domain, rest sourced from reference TRBV2 and TRBJ2-7, is EPEVTQTPSHQVTQMGQEVILRCVPISNHLYFYWYRQILGQKVEFLVSFYNNEISEKSEIFDDQFSVERPDGSNFTLKIRSTKLEDSAMYFCATKGAPNSYEQYFGPGTRLTVT.

The gene calls are TRBV28 and TRBJ1-4; 7 bases map to TRBD1. Germline V gene data show CDR1 as MDHEN and CDR2 as SYDVKM. V trimming: 3 bases; J trimming: 3 bases; junction bases outside the gene matches: 4. This CDR3 comprises 15 residues. The chain's CDR3 is CASSFRQGANEKLFF. DNA of the CDR3: TGTGCCAGCAGTTTTCGGCAGGGGGCTAATGAAAAACTGTTTTTT.

The genes are TRBV7-3 and TRBJ2-1; 7 bases align to TRBD2. This CDR3 contains 12 residues. The V gene's germline CDR1 is SGHTA and CDR2 FQGTGA. V shed 5 bases and J 8 bases; nucleotides not matched to a gene: 3. The CDR3 is CASSRLADEQFF. CDR3 in DNA: TGTGCCAGCAGCAGGCTAGCGGATGAGCAGTTCTTC. The full variable domain, with the rest looked up from reference TRBV7-3 and TRBJ2-1, is GAGVSQTPSNKVTEKGKYVELRCDPISGHTALYWYRQSLGQGPEFLIYFQGTGAADDSGLPNDRFFAVRPEGSVSTLKIQRTERGDSAVYLCASSRLADEQFFGPGTRLTVL.

V is TRBV2 and J is TRBJ2-7, with unresolved D. Germline V gene lookup returns CDR1 SNHLY and CDR2 FYNNEI. With 0 bases removed from V and 2 bases from J, the gap between germline ends came to 8 bases. The CDR3 runs to 14 residues. The CDR3 DNA is TGTGCCAGCAGTGAAGCGCGGCAAGCCTACGAGCAGTACTTC. Amino acids: CASSEARQAYEQYF.

This sequence joins TRBV16 and TRBJ1-5, with a tentative D call TRBD1 (5 bases). CDR3 size: 15 residues. The germline gives CDR1 KGHSY, CDR2 FQNENV. Trimming took 0 bases from V and 5 from J, leaving 11 bases between them. The CDR3 here is CASSQSGAGDQPQHF. CDR3 sequence (DNA): TGTGCCAGCAGCCAATCCGGGGCGGGAGATCAGCCCCAGCATTTT.

The chain links TRBV29-1 to TRBJ2-2, with D unclear. Germline CDR1 is SQVTM and CDR2 is ANQGSEA. There are 14 residues in the CDR3. V lost 5 bases, J lost 0 bases, and 10 bases lay in between. The CDR3 sequence is CSVRQEANTGELFF. The CDR3 DNA reads TGCAGCGTTAGACAAGAAGCGAACACCGGGGAGCTGTTTTTT.

The chain has TRBV5-6 and TRBJ2-3; 7 positions match TRBD2. The CDR3 loop spans 11 amino acids. After removal of 0 bases from V and 13 bases from J, the junction contained 2 bases not matched to a gene. Germline V gene sequence: CDR1 SGHDT, CDR2 YYEEEE. The CDR3 bases are TGTGCCAGCAGCTTGGGTGCGGGAGAGTATTTT. The encoded protein is CASSLGAGEYF.

This chain joins TRBV3-1 (or the pseudogene TRBV3-2) and TRBJ1-3; D is unclear. Per the germline V gene, CDR1 is LGHDT and CDR2 is YNNKEL (reference sequence). The CDR3 is 15 residues long. Trimming shortened V by 1 base and J by 8 bases, and 15 bases separated the two germline ends. The CDR3 DNA reads as TGTGCCAGCAGCCAAGGGCCAGGCGAATCGTACACCATATATTTT. Translation: CASSQGPGESYTIYF.

This clone was counted between two and nine times. V is TRBV28 and J is TRBJ1-1; the match to TRBD1 covers 8 bases. CDR3 length equals 14 residues. V lost 6 bases and J lost 1; bases outside the gene matches: 4. Germline values: CDR1 MDHEN, CDR2 SYDVKM. In nucleotides, the CDR3 is TGTGCCAGCAGAACAGGACAGGGGAACACTGAAGCTTTCTTT. Protein sequence: CASRTGQGNTEAFF.

The V gene is TRBV19, the J gene TRBJ2-3, with D maybe TRBD1 (6 bases). CDR3 length: 19 amino acids. Trimming shortened V by 3 bases and J by 1 base, and 23 bases separated the two germline ends. CDR1 is LNHDA, CDR2 SQIVND, per germline (reference sequence). The CDR3 reads CASSIQGTLNLPGTDTQYF. The CDR3 region has the DNA TGTGCCAGTAGTATCCAGGGGACGCTGAACCTACCAGGCACAGATACGCAGTATTTT.

The CDR3, as DNA: TGCGCCAGCAGTCTCAACACTCAAAAGACAGTCAACAATGAGCAGTTCTTC. Translating gives CASSLNTQKTVNNEQFF. The gene calls are TRBV23-1 and TRBJ2-1; possibly TRBD1 for D (5 bases). TRBV23-1 has ORF status, its function being uncertain. The CDR3 totals 17 residues. Trimming took 4 bases from V and 5 from J, leaving 21 bases between them.

This rearrangement joins TRBV6-4 to TRBJ1-6; D ambiguous. Germline values: CDR1 MRHNA, CDR2 SNTAGT. Trimming removed 6 bases at V and 9 bases at J, with 12 bases between. The CDR3 has 13 amino acids. In DNA, the CDR3 is TGTGCCAGCAGGAGGGAGTCGGGTTCACCCCTCCACTTT. Protein sequence: CASRRESGSPLHF.

This chain joins TRBV5-4 and TRBJ2-7, with 7 positions matching TRBD2. The junction had 10 bases not matched to a gene; V was cut back by 5 bases and J by 2 bases. CDR1 is SGHNT, CDR2 YYREEE, per germline (reference sequence). CDR3 length: 15 amino acids. CDR3 sequence (DNA): TGTGCCAGCAGTCCAGGGCGGGGGACCACCTACGAGCAGTACTTC. It specifies CASSPGRGTTYEQYF.

The chain carries TRBV2 and TRBJ2-3; 11 bases match TRBD2. This CDR3 contains 20 residues. Germline trimming cut 6 bases from V and 5 bases from J; bases unmatched to any gene: 22. Per germline, CDR1 SNHLY and CDR2 FYNNEI. This chain's CDR3 is CASRTSATSGAQGSQDTQYF. The CDR3 DNA sequence: TGTGCCAGCAGGACTTCTGCGACTAGCGGGGCACAAGGATCCCAAGATACGCAGTATTTT.

The chain is built from TRBV2 and TRBJ2-5; 8 nucleotides match TRBD1. Germline CDR1 SNHLY, CDR2 FYNNEI. The CDR3 totals 15 residues. With V trimmed by 4 bases and J by 4 bases, 8 bases remained unmatched. The CDR3 is CASSAPDRVVETQYF. CDR3 bases: TGTGCCAGCAGTGCGCCGGACAGGGTTGTAGAGACCCAGTACTTC.

The rearrangement uses TRBV19 and TRBJ1-1; D is undetermined. CDR3 length: 14 amino acids. From germline, CDR1 is LNHDA and CDR2 SQIVND (reference sequence). Trimming took 5 bases from V and 5 from J, leaving 15 bases between them. CDR3 in amino acids: CASSPRRDGTEAFF. The DNA of the CDR3 is TGTGCCAGTAGTCCACGCAGAGACGGGACTGAAGCTTTCTTT. Drawing the rest from reference TRBV19 and TRBJ1-1, the complete variable domain is DGGITQSPKYLFRKEGQNVTLSCEQNLNHDAMYWYRQDPGQGLRLIYYSQIVNDFQKGDIAEGYSVSREKKESFPLTVTSAQKNPTAFYLCASSPRRDGTEAFFGQGTRLTVV.

The chain employs TRBV25-1 and TRBJ2-5; a possible D gene is TRBD1 (5 bases). In germline, CDR1 is MGHDK, CDR2 SYGVNS. Between the trimmed V and J ends, which lost 3 bases and 7 bases, there was a span of 12 bases. The CDR3 is 13 amino acids. The CDR3 loop is CASSDRVDWTQYF. CDR3 nucleotide sequence: TGTGCCAGCAGTGACAGGGTTGATTGGACCCAGTACTTC.

The J gene is TRBJ2-2, the V gene TRBV11-2; tentatively, D is TRBD2 (6 bases). Between the trimmed V and J ends, which lost 2 bases and 2 bases, there was a span of 9 bases. This CDR3 has 15 amino acids. Germline V gene data show CDR1 as SGHAT and CDR2 as FQNNGV. The CDR3 loop reads CASSLNGGNTGELFF. The CDR3 DNA reads TGTGCCAGCAGCTTAAACGGGGGAAACACCGGGGAGCTGTTTTTT.

This clone has a single count. The V call is TRBV28, the J call TRBJ2-5; D perhaps matches TRBD1 (6 bases). The CDR3 runs to 13 residues. The V end lost 5 bases, the J end lost 5 bases, and 12 bases lay between the germline ends. CDR1 and CDR2 from the germline V gene are MDHEN and SYDVKM. CDR3: CASSTRDMETQYF. The CDR3 DNA sequence: TGTGCCAGCAGTACCAGGGACATGGAGACCCAGTACTTC.

This chain connects TRBV7-3 to TRBJ1-1, with 8 bases lining up with TRBD1. In germline, CDR1 is SGHTA, CDR2 FQGTGA. The CDR3 extends over 14 amino acids. Trimming took 5 bases from V and 10 from J; bases not matched to a gene: 12. As DNA, the CDR3 is TGTGCCAGCAGCACGACAGGGGCAACTACGGGAGCTTTCTTT. Protein: CASSTTGATTGAFF.

A word on this clone: The same CDR3 arises from other DNA sequences in this sample as well. The rearrangement links TRBV15 to TRBJ1-4; 7 nucleotides align to TRBD1. The junction had 4 bases not matched to a gene; V was cut back by 5 bases and J by 1 base. The CDR3 is made up of 15 amino acids. Looked up from germline, CDR1 is LNHNV and CDR2 is YYDKDF (reference sequence). The CDR3 DNA sequence: TGTGCCACCAGCCCACGACAGGGAACTAATGAAAAACTGTTTTTT. Its translation: CATSPRQGTNEKLFF.

The chain recombines TRBV3-1 (or the pseudogene TRBV3-2) with TRBJ1-1; D gene ambiguous. Trimming cost V 3 bases and J 1 base, with 6 bases left between them. The CDR3 extends over 13 amino acids. The V gene's germline CDR1 is LGHDT and CDR2 YNNKEL (reference sequence). The CDR3 DNA follows: TGTGCCAGCAGCCATCGGGGGAACACTGAAGCTTTCTTT. Translated: CASSHRGNTEAFF.

This chain uses TRBV3-1 (or the pseudogene TRBV3-2) with TRBJ1-4, with D hard to call. Germline lookup yields CDR1 LGHDT and CDR2 YNNKEL (reference sequence). CDR3 length: 13 amino acids. V was shortened by 2 bases and J by 4 bases, with 5 bases between the two germline ends. The CDR3 region is CASSQTGNEKLFF. In DNA, the CDR3 is TGTGCCAGCAGCCAAACCGGTAATGAAAAACTGTTTTTT.

The rearrangement joins TRBV7-9 to TRBJ1-4; 7 bases are a match to TRBD1. V lost 8 bases and J lost 8; bases outside the gene matches: 11. Germline assignment: CDR1 SEHNR and CDR2 FQNEAQ (reference sequence). CDR3 length equals 14 residues. The DNA of the CDR3 is TGTGCCAGCCTCCGGGCAGGGGGTAGCGAAAAACTGTTTTTT. Protein sequence: CASLRAGGSEKLFF. Full variable domain (missing parts from reference TRBV7-9 and TRBJ1-4): DTGVSQNPRHKITKRGQNVTFRCDPISEHNRLYWYRQTLGQGPEFLTYFQNEAQLEKSRLLSDRFSAERPKGSFSTLEIQRTEQGDSAMYLCASLRAGGSEKLFFGSGTQLSVL.

The V gene is TRBV2, the J gene TRBJ1-2, with 10 bases matching TRBD1. Germline V gene data show CDR1 as SNHLY and CDR2 as FYNNEI. The CDR3 runs to 13 residues. The junction had 5 bases not matched to a gene; V was cut back by 7 bases and J by 6 bases. The CDR3, as DNA: TGTGCCAGCAAGACAGGGGGCTTTGATGGCTACACCTTC. This gives the protein CASKTGGFDGYTF.

This chain connects TRBV6-5 to TRBJ1-5; TRBD1 might be the D (5 bases). The CDR3 is 15 residues long. V lost 6 bases to trimming and J lost 0 bases, with 12 bases between them. CDR1 and CDR2 (germline): MNHEY, SVGAGI. The CDR3 is CASRGEGTSNQPQHF. CDR3 nucleotides: TGTGCCAGCAGGGGGGAGGGAACTAGCAATCAGCCCCAGCATTTT.